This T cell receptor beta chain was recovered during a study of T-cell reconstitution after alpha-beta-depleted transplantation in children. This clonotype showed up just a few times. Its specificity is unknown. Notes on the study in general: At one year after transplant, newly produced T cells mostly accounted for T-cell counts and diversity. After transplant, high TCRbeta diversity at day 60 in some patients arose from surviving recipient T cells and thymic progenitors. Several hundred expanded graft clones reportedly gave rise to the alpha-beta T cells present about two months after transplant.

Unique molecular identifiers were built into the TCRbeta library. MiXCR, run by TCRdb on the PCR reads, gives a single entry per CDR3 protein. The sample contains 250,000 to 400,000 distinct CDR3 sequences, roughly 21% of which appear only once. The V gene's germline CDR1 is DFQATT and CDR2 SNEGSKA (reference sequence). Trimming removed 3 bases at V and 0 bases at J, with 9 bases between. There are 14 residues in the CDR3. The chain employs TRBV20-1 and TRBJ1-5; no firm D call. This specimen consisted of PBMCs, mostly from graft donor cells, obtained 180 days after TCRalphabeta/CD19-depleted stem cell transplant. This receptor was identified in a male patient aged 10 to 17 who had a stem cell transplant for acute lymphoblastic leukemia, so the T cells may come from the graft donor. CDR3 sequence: CSARSSYSNQPQHF. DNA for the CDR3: TGCAGTGCTAGGTCGAGTTATAGCAATCAGCCCCAGCATTTT.